This paragraph covers one T cell receptor beta chain sequence. Its antigen is as yet unknown. The CDR3 contains 17 residues. The V and J ends lost 2 bases and 1 base respectively, with 17 bases between them. Germline loops: CDR1 SEHNR, CDR2 FQNEAQ (reference sequence). The study pooled second doses at about 4 or about 12 weeks. The data derive from a study of T cell responses to AZD1222 COVID-19 vaccine. General study findings and limits: Sampling captured repertoires only after the peak T cell response. Donors skewed white British and female; clonal diversity was possibly underestimated.

Clones were sequenced by immunoSEQ multiplex PCR, and TCRdb holds only the in-frame ones, with some missing. Of 90,000 to 150,000 clones listed, 92% are singletons. The TCR comes from an adult who received the AZD1222 COVID-19 vaccine. V usage is TRBV7-9 and J usage is TRBJ1-2; possible D gene TRBD1, 5 bases. The specimen comprised peripheral blood, sampled 28 days after the second AZD1222 dose. CDR3 DNA sequence: TGTGCCAGCAGCTTACCAACCGGGGGAATCGATAACTATGGCTACACCTTC. Protein product: CASSLPTGGIDNYGYTF.